These T cell receptor beta chains were read from a single sample in a study of technical replicates of blood from a few donors. Using immunoSEQ multiplex PCR, the repertoire was profiled, and TCRdb retains in-frame clones only, with some absent. The table shows more than 65,000 clones, with around 95% occurring only once. Sequences were obtained from T cells isolated from PBMCs. These receptors were collected from a human donor in good health. Each CDR3 is given with its conserved first and last residue. The D gene is left open where the match is weak. Clone size, where shown, is once, few, many, or a class for clones that have expanded.

CDR3 protein: CASSLRDTSYEQYF; CDR3 DNA: TGTGCCAGCAGCTTACGGGACACCTCCTACGAGCAGTACTTC; D gene: -; clone size: -; V gene: TRBV14; J gene: TRBJ2-7
CDR3 protein: CASSLGQYLEKLFF; CDR3 DNA: TGTGCCAGCAGCCTCGGACAGTACCTCGAAAAACTGTTTTTT; D gene: -; clone size: once; V gene: TRBV6-6; J gene: TRBJ1-4
CDR3 protein: CASSLRQGDMNTEAFF; CDR3 DNA: TGTGCCAGCTCACTTCGACAGGGGGACATGAACACTGAAGCTTTCTTT; D gene: TRBD1; clone size: -; V gene: TRBV18; J gene: TRBJ1-1
CDR3 protein: CAISEGTSGSRNEQFF; CDR3 DNA: TGTGCCATCAGTGAGGGGACTAGCGGGAGTCGCAATGAGCAGTTCTTC; D gene: TRBD2; clone size: -; V gene: TRBV10-3; J gene: TRBJ2-1
CDR3 protein: CASSVALGGYGYTF; CDR3 DNA: TGTGCCAGCAGCGTAGCTCTAGGGGGATATGGCTACACCTTC; D gene: -; clone size: -; V gene: TRBV9; J gene: TRBJ1-2
CDR3 protein: CASSWGHEQYF; CDR3 DNA: TGTGCCAGCAGCTGGGGCCACGAGCAGTACTTC; D gene: -; clone size: -; V gene: TRBV5-4; J gene: TRBJ2-7
CDR3 protein: CATSSAELAGAYNEQFF; CDR3 DNA: TGTGCCACCAGCAGCGCAGAACTAGCGGGAGCCTACAATGAGCAGTTCTTC; D gene: TRBD2; clone size: -; V gene: TRBV15; J gene: TRBJ2-1
CDR3 protein: CASSQTGLTNNEQFF; CDR3 DNA: TGTGCCAGCAGCCAGACAGGACTGACAAACAATGAGCAGTTCTTC; D gene: -; clone size: once; V gene: TRBV11-3; J gene: TRBJ2-1
CDR3 protein: CASSPGLTAGYTF; CDR3 DNA: TGTGCCAGCAGCCCCGGACTTACGGCTGGCTACACCTTC; D gene: -; clone size: -; V gene: TRBV7-2; J gene: TRBJ1-2
CDR3 protein: CSVEEGGQAYEQYF; CDR3 DNA: TGCAGCGTTGAAGAGGGAGGACAGGCCTACGAGCAGTACTTC; D gene: -; clone size: -; V gene: TRBV29-1; J gene: TRBJ2-7
CDR3 protein: CASSPTSSSYNEQFF; CDR3 DNA: TGTGCCAGCAGCCCGACTAGTAGCTCCTACAATGAGCAGTTCTTC; D gene: -; clone size: -; V gene: TRBV7-6; J gene: TRBJ2-1
CDR3 protein: CASSTTGRQYF; CDR3 DNA: TGTGCCAGTAGCACCACCGGGAGGCAGTATTTT; D gene: -; clone size: once; V gene: TRBV19; J gene: TRBJ2-3
CDR3 protein: CASSESGTGDHEQYF; CDR3 DNA: TGTGCCAGCAGTGAATCGGGGACAGGGGATCACGAGCAGTACTTC; D gene: TRBD1; clone size: few; V gene: TRBV6-1; J gene: TRBJ2-7
CDR3 protein: CASSLGGRTDTQYF; CDR3 DNA: TGTGCCAGCAGTTTGGGCGGGAGGACAGATACGCAGTATTTT; D gene: TRBD2; clone size: once; V gene: TRBV2; J gene: TRBJ2-3
CDR3 protein: CASSLEQGATSYNEQFF; CDR3 DNA: TGTGCCAGCAGCTTAGAACAGGGGGCGACGTCCTACAATGAGCAGTTCTTC; D gene: TRBD1; clone size: few; V gene: TRBV11-2; J gene: TRBJ2-1
CDR3 protein: CAWRTGKANYGYTF; CDR3 DNA: TGTGCCTGGAGGACAGGGAAGGCTAACTATGGCTACACCTTC; D gene: TRBD1; clone size: -; V gene: TRBV30; J gene: TRBJ1-2
CDR3 protein: CASSLAGTAPGRDLAFF; CDR3 DNA: TGTGCCAGCAGCTTAGCGGGGACAGCACCCGGGAGGGACCTGGCTTTCTTT; D gene: TRBD1; clone size: -; V gene: TRBV7-2; J gene: TRBJ1-1
CDR3 protein: CATSGPGTSGFNTGELFF; CDR3 DNA: TGTGCCACCAGCGGTCCCGGGACTAGCGGGTTCAACACCGGGGAGCTGTTTTTT; D gene: TRBD2; clone size: -; V gene: TRBV15; J gene: TRBJ2-2
CDR3 protein: CASSLRTGRMSEQYF; CDR3 DNA: TGTGCCAGCAGCCTAAGGACAGGGAGGATGTCCGAGCAGTACTTC; D gene: TRBD1; clone size: -; V gene: TRBV28; J gene: TRBJ2-7
CDR3 protein: CASSTGQINEKLFF; CDR3 DNA: TGTGCCAGCAGTACGGGACAGATTAATGAAAAACTGTTTTTT; D gene: TRBD1; clone size: -; V gene: TRBV6-5; J gene: TRBJ1-4
CDR3 protein: CASSQDWGPGLAGGLAYNEQFF; CDR3 DNA: TGCGCCAGCAGCCAAGATTGGGGTCCGGGACTAGCGGGAGGGCTTGCATACAATGAGCAGTTCTTC; D gene: TRBD2; clone size: once; V gene: TRBV4-1; J gene: TRBJ2-1
CDR3 protein: CASSHGVGQGNTEAFF; CDR3 DNA: TGTGCCAGCAGCCATGGGGTGGGACAGGGGAACACTGAAGCTTTCTTT; D gene: TRBD1; clone size: -; V gene: TRBV9; J gene: TRBJ1-1
CDR3 protein: CASSLGTGEGYTF; CDR3 DNA: TGCGCCAGCAGCTTGGGGACAGGGGAAGGCTACACCTTC; D gene: TRBD1; clone size: -; V gene: TRBV5-1; J gene: TRBJ1-2
CDR3 protein: CASSPTGYRAKNIQYF; CDR3 DNA: TGTGCCAGCAGTCCCACAGGGTACCGAGCCAAAAACATTCAGTACTTC; D gene: -; clone size: -; V gene: TRBV27; J gene: TRBJ2-4
CDR3 protein: CASSLGWQAQYF; CDR3 DNA: TGTGCCAGCAGCTTAGGGTGGCAGGCCCAGTACTTC; D gene: -; clone size: -; V gene: TRBV11-3; J gene: TRBJ2-5
CDR3 protein: CASSRGALETQYF; CDR3 DNA: TGTGCCAGCTCACGCGGCGCCTTGGAGACCCAGTACTTC; D gene: -; clone size: -; V gene: TRBV18; J gene: TRBJ2-5
CDR3 protein: CASNGNYGYTF; CDR3 DNA: TGTGCCAGCAACGGGAACTATGGCTACACCTTC; D gene: -; clone size: -; V gene: TRBV6-5; J gene: TRBJ1-2
CDR3 protein: CASSGTSGTYEQYF; CDR3 DNA: TGTGCCAGCAGCGGGACTAGCGGGACCTACGAGCAGTACTTC; D gene: TRBD2; clone size: -; V gene: TRBV5-4; J gene: TRBJ2-7
CDR3 protein: CASTRGHNYEQYF; CDR3 DNA: TGTGCCAGCACCCGAGGCCATAACTACGAGCAGTACTTC; D gene: -; clone size: -; V gene: TRBV28; J gene: TRBJ2-7
CDR3 protein: CASSQYSQATNEKLFF; CDR3 DNA: TGCGCCAGCAGCCAATATTCCCAGGCAACTAATGAAAAACTGTTTTTT; D gene: -; clone size: -; V gene: TRBV4-3; J gene: TRBJ1-4
CDR3 protein: CATDTASGNTIYF; CDR3 DNA: TGTGCCACCGACACAGCCTCTGGAAACACCATATATTTT; D gene: -; clone size: -; V gene: TRBV6-6; J gene: TRBJ1-3
CDR3 protein: CASSFSNPGQISSYEQYF; CDR3 DNA: TGTGCCAGCAGTTTTTCAAACCCCGGACAGATCTCCTCCTACGAGCAGTACTTC; D gene: -; clone size: -; V gene: TRBV27; J gene: TRBJ2-7
CDR3 protein: CASQSGRSSYEQYF; CDR3 DNA: TGTGCCAGCCAAAGCGGGAGGAGCTCCTACGAGCAGTACTTC; D gene: TRBD2; clone size: -; V gene: TRBV2; J gene: TRBJ2-7
CDR3 protein: CASSEAPLRDYDEQYF; CDR3 DNA: TGTGCCAGCAGTGAAGCGCCCCTCCGGGACTACGACGAGCAGTACTTC; D gene: TRBD2; clone size: -; V gene: TRBV6-1; J gene: TRBJ2-7
CDR3 protein: CASSLVFGTEAFF; CDR3 DNA: TGTGCCAGCAGCTTAGTTTTCGGCACTGAAGCTTTCTTT; D gene: -; clone size: -; V gene: TRBV11-3; J gene: TRBJ1-1
CDR3 protein: CASRARENEQFF; CDR3 DNA: TGTGCCAGCAGAGCCAGGGAAAATGAGCAGTTCTTC; D gene: -; clone size: few; V gene: TRBV25-1; J gene: TRBJ2-1
CDR3 protein: CASTPDSYVSYEQYF; CDR3 DNA: TGTGCCAGCACCCCCGACAGTTACGTCTCCTACGAGCAGTACTTC; D gene: -; clone size: -; V gene: TRBV7-9; J gene: TRBJ2-7
CDR3 protein: CASSSSQAGPYEQYF; CDR3 DNA: TGTGCCAGCAGCTCGTCGCAGGCGGGTCCCTACGAGCAGTACTTC; D gene: -; clone size: -; V gene: TRBV9; J gene: TRBJ2-7
CDR3 protein: CASSEAGPRAFF; CDR3 DNA: TGTGCCAGCAGTGAAGCGGGCCCCCGGGCTTTCTTT; D gene: -; clone size: -; V gene: TRBV6-1; J gene: TRBJ1-1
CDR3 protein: CAISGGQSYGYTF; CDR3 DNA: TGTGCCATCAGTGGAGGGCAGTCCTATGGCTACACCTTC; D gene: -; clone size: -; V gene: TRBV10-3; J gene: TRBJ1-2
CDR3 protein: CASSIGDRDDPEAFF; CDR3 DNA: TGTGCCAGTAGTATAGGGGACAGGGACGATCCTGAAGCTTTCTTT; D gene: TRBD1; clone size: few; V gene: TRBV19; J gene: TRBJ1-1